A single sample gave rise to the 10 T cell receptor beta chains below, sequenced in a study of cytomegalovirus exposure and HLA in healthy donors. Primers for the PCR totalled 60 Vbeta and 13 Jbeta. Sequencing used immunoSEQ multiplex PCR; TCRdb keeps in-frame clones, though not all of them. The sample has approximately 200,000 clones, 65% to 80% seen once; the top ten hold approximately 4.6%. The sample consisted of PBMCs. These receptors were obtained from a man under 40 in good health and CMV-seropositive.

This clone is a singleton in its sample. For the CDR3, the DNA is TGTGCCAGCTCACCACCGGTCGGGGGCACCGGGGAGCTGTTTTTT. It codes for CASSPPVGGTGELFF. The rearrangement joins TRBV18 to TRBJ2-2, with a weak D call TRBD2 (6 bases). Trimming removed 0 bases from V and 4 bases from J, with 9 bases in between. Germline V CDR1 and CDR2: KGHSH, LQKENI. The CDR3 has 15 amino acids.

The chain uses TRBV30 and TRBJ2-7, with D unclear. Germline-derived CDR1 and CDR2 are GTSNPN and SVGIG (reference sequence). This CDR3 spans 11 amino acids. The V end lost 2 bases, the J end lost 4 bases, and 6 bases lay between the germline ends. The CDR3 region is CAWSFQYEQYF. DNA of the CDR3: TGTGCCTGGAGTTTTCAATACGAGCAGTACTTC.

The chain links TRBV19 to TRBJ2-3; 9 bases line up with TRBD1. There are 15 residues in the CDR3. The germline V gene encodes CDR1 LNHDA and CDR2 SQIVND (reference sequence). Trimming took 5 bases from V and 1 from J; bases not matched to a gene: 4. This CDR3 reads CASSLRDRGTDTQYF. For the CDR3, the DNA is TGTGCCAGTAGTCTCCGGGACAGGGGCACAGATACGCAGTATTTT.

The chain couples TRBV9 to TRBJ2-1, with 9 bases aligning to TRBD1. Per the germline V gene, CDR1 is SGDLS and CDR2 is YYNGEE. V gave up 4 bases and J gave up 9 bases; unmatched junction bases: 11. This CDR3 spans 15 amino acids. CDR3 region: CASSHGTGRKGEQFF. In DNA, the CDR3 is TGTGCCAGCAGCCACGGGACAGGGAGAAAGGGTGAGCAGTTCTTC.

The chain is built from TRBV11-2 and TRBJ2-3, with D maybe TRBD2 (5 bases). The V gene's germline CDR1 is SGHAT and CDR2 FQNNGV. V was cut by 7 bases and J by 0 bases, with 17 bases left in between. CDR3 length equals 16 residues. CDR3 sequence (DNA): TGTGCCAGCATCCTTGAGGGCGGGCGAAGCACAGATACGCAGTATTTT. It encodes CASILEGGRSTDTQYF.

This chain uses TRBV7-2 with TRBJ1-2, with 7 positions matching TRBD1. V gave up 5 bases and J gave up 2 bases; unmatched junction bases: 2. This CDR3 contains 13 residues. CDR1 and CDR2 (germline): SGHTA, FQGNSA. CDR3 in amino acids: CASSVDRNYGYTF. CDR3 nucleotide sequence: TGTGCCAGCAGCGTGGACAGGAACTATGGCTACACCTTC.

This chain connects TRBV18 to TRBJ2-5, with 7 bases fitting TRBD2. Germline lookup yields CDR1 KGHSH and CDR2 LQKENI. Trimming at V came to 5 bases and at J to 1 base, leaving 10 bases not matched to a gene. The CDR3 has 16 amino acids. The CDR3 sequence: CASSNTYGTIQETQYF. CDR3 bases: TGTGCCAGCTCAAATACTTATGGGACTATCCAAGAGACCCAGTACTTC.

The chain combines TRBV7-9 with TRBJ1-5; D ambiguous. V dropped 5 bases and J dropped 0 bases, with 11 bases sitting between them. CDR1 SEHNR and CDR2 FQNEAQ come from the germline V gene (reference sequence). This CDR3 is 15 amino acids long. CDR3 sequence: CASSPPGYSNQPQHF. CDR3 nucleotides: TGTGCCAGCAGCCCCCCGGGGTATAGCAATCAGCCCCAGCATTTT.

To note about this clone: At the DNA level, this CDR3 is encoded by other sequences in the same sample as well. The chain is built from TRBV18 and TRBJ2-3, with unresolved D. Trimming left V 3 bases short and J 2 bases short, with 6 bases between. CDR1 KGHSH and CDR2 LQKENI come from the germline V gene. This CDR3 is 13 amino acids long. DNA for the CDR3: TGTGCCAGCTCACCCCCCTCCACAGATACGCAGTATTTT. This translates into CASSPPSTDTQYF.

The rearrangement links TRBV6-6 to TRBJ1-5; possibly TRBD1 for D (6 bases). Germline V gene lookup returns CDR1 MNHNY and CDR2 SVGAGI (reference sequence). V shed 6 bases and J shed 3 bases, with 12 bases lying between them. There are 14 residues in the CDR3. The CDR3 DNA sequence: TGTGCCAGCAGCCCCGGACAGCCCAATCAGCCCCAGCATTTT. Its translation: CASSPGQPNQPQHF.